These T cell receptor beta chains were read from a single sample in a study of blood T cell repertoires in COVID-19. Some clones are missing from TCRdb's copy, which holds only in-frame ones; the method was immunoSEQ multiplex PCR. Here the sample spans 200,000 to 250,000 clones, less than 90% being singletons. Source material: peripheral blood. Receptors originate from a woman aged 80 or over with active or convalescent COVID-19. Each CDR3 is given with its conserved first and last residue. The D gene is left open where the match is weak. Clone sizes are given selectively: once, few, many, or a class where the clone is expanded.

j_call: TRBJ2-3; v_call: TRBV4-2; d_call: TRBD1; clone_size: -; cdr3_aa: CASSQVLGTGVNTQYF; cdr3_nt: TGTGCCAGCAGCCAAGTCCTGGGGACAGGTGTGAATACGCAGTATTTT
j_call: TRBJ2-2; v_call: TRBV5-1; d_call: -; clone_size: once; cdr3_aa: CASSWGANTGELFF; cdr3_nt: TGCGCCAGCAGCTGGGGGGCGAACACCGGGGAGCTGTTTTTT
j_call: TRBJ2-7; v_call: TRBV7-8; d_call: TRBD2; clone_size: once; cdr3_aa: CASSPTGTSGPWEQYF; cdr3_nt: TGTGCCAGCAGCCCCACCGGGACTAGCGGGCCCTGGGAGCAGTACTTC
j_call: TRBJ1-2; v_call: TRBV30; d_call: -; clone_size: -; cdr3_aa: CAWSDRATANYGYTF; cdr3_nt: TGTGCCTGGAGTGACCGGGCGACAGCTAACTATGGCTACACCTTC
j_call: TRBJ1-2; v_call: TRBV9; d_call: -; clone_size: few; cdr3_aa: CASSAAGYGYTF; cdr3_nt: TGTGCCAGCAGCGCGGCAGGGTATGGCTACACCTTC
j_call: TRBJ1-2; v_call: TRBV6-2/TRBV6-3; d_call: TRBD1; clone_size: -; cdr3_aa: CASSKGTAGYTF; cdr3_nt: TGTGCCAGCAGTAAAGGGACAGCTGGCTACACCTTC
j_call: TRBJ2-6; v_call: TRBV19; d_call: TRBD1; clone_size: once; cdr3_aa: CASSLTGPLFSGANVLTF; cdr3_nt: TGTGCCAGTAGTTTGACAGGGCCCCTTTTCTCTGGGGCCAACGTCCTGACTTTC
j_call: TRBJ2-3; v_call: TRBV5-1; d_call: -; clone_size: -; cdr3_aa: CASSLGGEEADTQYF; cdr3_nt: TGCGCCAGCAGCTTGGGAGGGGAGGAGGCAGATACGCAGTATTTT
j_call: TRBJ1-2; v_call: TRBV19; d_call: TRBD1; clone_size: -; cdr3_aa: CASTLDRNYGYTF; cdr3_nt: TGTGCCAGTACCCTGGACAGGAACTATGGCTACACCTTC
j_call: TRBJ2-3; v_call: TRBV5-5; d_call: TRBD1; clone_size: -; cdr3_aa: CASSQGQGAWTSTDTQYF; cdr3_nt: TGTGCCAGCAGCCAAGGACAGGGGGCTTGGACAAGCACAGATACGCAGTATTTT
j_call: TRBJ2-5; v_call: TRBV30; d_call: -; clone_size: -; cdr3_aa: CALVPAPAGGETQYF; cdr3_nt: TGTGCCCTAGTTCCCGCTCCGGCTGGGGGGGAGACCCAGTACTTC
j_call: TRBJ2-5; v_call: TRBV30; d_call: TRBD2; clone_size: -; cdr3_aa: CAWGAGGAYGTQYF; cdr3_nt: TGTGCCTGGGGGGCGGGAGGGGCGTACGGGACCCAGTACTTC
j_call: TRBJ2-5; v_call: TRBV18; d_call: -; clone_size: -; cdr3_aa: CASSRSGGETQYF; cdr3_nt: TGTGCCAGCTCGCGGTCCGGTGGGGAGACCCAGTACTTC
j_call: TRBJ2-3; v_call: TRBV7-9; d_call: -; clone_size: once; cdr3_aa: CASSVRLLAADTQYF; cdr3_nt: TGTGCCAGCAGCGTTCGGTTGCTAGCCGCAGATACGCAGTATTTT